This entry lists 31 T cell receptor beta chains sequenced from one sample in a study of response to subunit inactivated influenza vaccine (dated by TCRdb to 2017 to 2018). Libraries were prepared through RT-PCR. Sequencer: Illumina HiSeq 2500. The public reads were run again by TCRdb, first through fastp at Q25 and then through MiXCR, and only productive beta chains were kept. Rows with a matching CDR3 protein are joined into one entry that keeps the most common DNA and genes. The sample table contains about 570,000 distinct CDR3 sequences; only one count was recorded for around 11% of them. 9.5% to 12% of the sample is taken by the ten largest. The sample was also linked to a second study, of T cells expressing NK-cell markers. The second study reports: The TCR beta cDNA libraries were made using 5'RACE template switching, a step that added both a universal primer site and unique molecular identifiers.

Sequenced here: PBMCs from blood, sampled on the day of vaccination. All receptors come from a man aged 45 to 65 who received an inactivated influenza vaccine. Donor details come from another sample of the same person, matched by shared clones.

This clonotype came up many times. This sequence joins TRBV25-1 and TRBJ2-3, with 12 bases identical to TRBD2. Per the germline V gene, CDR1 is MGHDK and CDR2 is SYGVNS. The CDR3 sequence is 16 residues long. The V segment lost 5 bases and the J segment 2 bases; nucleotides outside the gene matches: 5. The CDR3 bases are TGTGCCAGCAGTATCCTAGCGGGAGGGTTCACAGATACGCAGTATTTT. It specifies CASSILAGGFTDTQYF.

This clonotype was observed many times. The V gene is TRBV4-2, the J gene TRBJ2-3, with 8 bases matching TRBD1. Germline V gives CDR1 LGHNA, CDR2 YNFKEQ. V gave up 4 bases and J gave up 2 bases; unmatched junction bases: 2. The CDR3 runs 14 residues. The CDR3 region has the DNA TGTGCCAGCAGCCCGGACAGGGCCACAGATACGCAGTATTTT. Translated, it gives CASSPDRATDTQYF.

This chain joins TRBV5-1 and TRBJ1-3, with D perhaps matching TRBD1 (5 bases). This CDR3 has 14 amino acids. Germline CDR1 SGHRS, CDR2 YFSETQ. The V gene lost 0 bases and the J gene lost 5 bases, with 9 bases spanning the gap. The CDR3: CASSLEGNRNTIYF. The CDR3 coding sequence is TGCGCCAGCAGCTTGGAGGGGAACCGAAACACCATATATTTT.

The chain has TRBV9 and TRBJ1-1; TRBD1 is a possible D gene (5 bases). V shed 0 bases and J shed 8 bases, with 14 bases lying between them. This CDR3 is 14 amino acids long. Germline V CDR1 and CDR2: SGDLS, YYNGEE. The CDR3 region has the DNA TGTGCCAGCAGCGTAGACACCGCGCACAGGGAAGCTTTCTTT. Amino acid sequence: CASSVDTAHREAFF. The full variable domain, completed using reference TRBV9 and TRBJ1-1, is DSGVTQTPKHLITATGQRVTLRCSPRSGDLSVYWYQQSLDQGLQFLIQYYNGEERAKGNILERFSAQQFPDLHSELNLSSLELGDSALYFCASSVDTAHREAFFGQGTRLTVV.

Only a few counts were recorded for this clonotype. The CDR3 DNA reads as TGTGCCAGCAGTTACCCGGGCCGTGGATACAATGAGCAGTTCTTC. Amino acid sequence: CASSYPGRGYNEQFF. V is TRBV6-2 or TRBV6-3 and J is TRBJ2-1; D call uncertain. The germline V and J ends were trimmed by 2 bases and 4 bases, with 12 bases remaining between them. Germline CDR1 is MNHEY and CDR2 is SVGEGT. This CDR3 has 15 amino acids.

The chain links TRBV7-6 to TRBJ2-5, with a tentative D call TRBD2 (5 bases). Per germline, CDR1 SGHVS and CDR2 FNYEAQ. Trimming stripped 1 base from V and 1 base from J, with 10 bases between. The CDR3 sequence is 15 residues long. The CDR3 protein is CASSLGTRAQETQYF. In nucleotides, the CDR3 is TGTGCCAGCAGCTTAGGCACTAGGGCCCAAGAGACCCAGTACTTC.

In its sample, this clonotype was seen a few times. The chain carries TRBV25-1 and TRBJ2-2; D is undetermined. Germline assignment: CDR1 MGHDK and CDR2 SYGVNS. The V end lost 3 bases, the J end lost 3 bases, and 14 bases lay between the germline ends. There are 16 residues in the CDR3. The CDR3 DNA follows: TGTGCCAGCAGTGAGTATACCGGGCCAGACACCGGGGAGCTGTTTTTT. Protein product: CASSEYTGPDTGELFF.

This rearrangement joins TRBV6-1 to TRBJ2-7, with D perhaps TRBD2 (5 bases). CDR1 MNHNS and CDR2 SASEGT come from the germline V gene. The V end lost 10 bases, the J end lost 2 bases, and 15 bases lay between the germline ends. This CDR3 has 13 residues. DNA for the CDR3: TGTGCCACCTCGGGGTTAGCACCCTACGAGCAGTACTTC. This encodes CATSGLAPYEQYF.

The sample holds a few counts of this clonotype. This rearrangement joins TRBV5-5 to TRBJ1-5, with 10 bases that match TRBD1. CDR3 length equals 15 residues. Germline V CDR1 and CDR2: SGHKS, YYEKEE (reference sequence). V shed 2 bases and J 4 bases; nucleotides not matched to a gene: 3. The CDR3 region is CASSFWGQGNQPQHF. CDR3 DNA: TGTGCCAGCAGCTTTTGGGGACAGGGGAATCAGCCCCAGCATTTT. The variable domain in full, with the rest retrieved from reference TRBV5-5 and TRBJ1-5, is DAGVTQSPTHLIKTRGQQVTLRCSPISGHKSVSWYQQVLGQGPQFIFQYYEKEERGRGNFPDRFSARQFPNYSSELNVNALLLGDSALYLCASSFWGQGNQPQHFGDGTRLSIL.

In this sample, this clonotype turned up a few times. The rearrangement joins TRBV9 to TRBJ2-3; tentative D call: TRBD2 (6 bases). The length of the CDR3 is 15 residues. Deletions cut 3 bases from V and 4 bases from J, with 15 bases between. CDR1 and CDR2 from the germline V gene are SGDLS and YYNGEE. The CDR3 loop reads CASSAGVMTADTQYF. In DNA, the CDR3 is TGTGCCAGCAGCGCGGGGGTTATGACGGCAGATACGCAGTATTTT.

This clonotype was seen a few times. The chain has TRBV12-3 or TRBV12-4 and TRBJ1-2, with D unclear. V dropped 7 bases and J dropped 7 bases, with 13 bases sitting between them. The CDR3 covers 12 residues. CDR3 sequence: CASTNAQRGYTF. Here the CDR3 DNA reads TGTGCCAGCACCAACGCGCAGCGTGGCTACACCTTC.

The V gene is TRBV12-3 or TRBV12-4, the J gene TRBJ2-7; D remains ambiguous. V gave up 3 bases and J gave up 5 bases, with 11 bases separating them. The CDR3 covers 13 residues. CDR3 sequence: CASSFMVADEQYF. CDR3 DNA sequence: TGTGCCAGCAGTTTTATGGTCGCCGACGAGCAGTACTTC.

This clonotype occurred a few times. This sequence joins TRBV15 and TRBJ2-1; D remains ambiguous. Trimming left V 0 bases short and J 0 bases short, with 0 bases between. Germline loops: CDR1 LNHNV, CDR2 YYDKDF (reference sequence). CDR3 length: 13 residues. Written as DNA, the CDR3 is TGTGCCACCAGCAGAGACTCCTACAATGAGCAGTTCTTC. Its protein is CATSRDSYNEQFF.

This chain links TRBV5-5 with TRBJ1-1; 8 bases map to TRBD1. Trimming took 4 bases from V and 4 from J; bases not matched to a gene: 9. Germline-derived CDR1 and CDR2 are SGHKS and YYEKEE (reference sequence). The CDR3 is 15 amino acids. In DNA form, the CDR3 reads TGTGCCAGCAGCCGAACAGGGGGAAGTAGCACTGAAGCTTTCTTT. Amino acid sequence: CASSRTGGSSTEAFF.

This clonotype has only a few counts. In DNA, the CDR3 is TGTGCCAGCAGCATTTGGGACAGGGGGGACTATGGCTACACCTTC. Translation gives CASSIWDRGDYGYTF. V gene TRBV7-2 combines with J gene TRBJ1-2; 11 bases fit TRBD1. Germline V lookup: CDR1 SGHTA, CDR2 FQGNSA. V lost 5 bases, J lost 3 bases, and 5 bases stayed unmatched. The CDR3 has 15 residues. Full variable domain (missing parts from reference TRBV7-2 and TRBJ1-2): GAGVSQSPSNKVTEKGKDVELRCDPISGHTALYWYRQSLGQGLEFLIYFQGNSAPDKSGLPSDRFSAERTGGSVSTLTIQRTQQEDSAVYLCASSIWDRGDYGYTFGSGTRLTVV.

The chain links TRBV10-3 to TRBJ1-4, with a weak D call TRBD1 (5 bases). V was clipped by 3 bases and J by 5 bases, with 13 bases between them. This CDR3 comprises 15 residues. The V gene's germline CDR1 is ENHRY and CDR2 SYGVKD. The CDR3 sequence: CAISDEWGGNEKLFF. The CDR3 DNA reads TGTGCCATCAGTGATGAATGGGGGGGGAATGAAAAACTGTTTTTT.

V usage is TRBV4-3 and J usage is TRBJ2-1; the D gene is possibly TRBD2 (6 bases). CDR1 is LGHNA, CDR2 YSLEER, per germline. The CDR3 has 17 residues. V lost 1 base to trimming and J lost 5 bases, with 18 bases between them. CDR3 coding DNA: TGCGCCAGCAGCCAAGGTTTCGGGACTTGCGGGGACAATGAGCAGTTCTTC. This gives the protein CASSQGFGTCGDNEQFF.

The chain links TRBV6-1 to TRBJ2-3; D is possibly TRBD2 (6 bases). This CDR3 region has 14 residues. The V gene lost 2 bases and the J gene lost 4 bases, with 10 bases spanning the gap. Germline CDR1 and CDR2: MNHNS and SASEGT. CDR3 nucleotides: TGTGCCAGCAGTGAACGGGGAGGACCAGATACGCAGTATTTT. This encodes CASSERGGPDTQYF.

The rearrangement uses TRBV10-3 and TRBJ2-1; 10 bases map to TRBD2. The V gene end was trimmed by 4 bases and the J gene end by 1 base; junction bases not matched to a gene: 4. Germline assignment: CDR1 ENHRY and CDR2 SYGVKD. The CDR3 is made up of 16 amino acids. CDR3 nucleotides: TGTGCCATCAGTGGAACTAGCGGGACGTCCTACAATGAGCAGTTCTTC. Its translation: CAISGTSGTSYNEQFF.

The chain recombines TRBV10-2 with TRBJ2-2, with TRBD1 matching 9 bases. The junction had 9 bases not matched to a gene; V was cut back by 3 bases and J by 4 bases. The CDR3 loop spans 17 amino acids. Looked up from germline, CDR1 is WSHSY and CDR2 is SAAADI. The CDR3 spells CASSDYSGTGITGELFF. CDR3 bases: TGCGCCAGCAGTGACTACTCCGGGACAGGGATCACCGGGGAGCTGTTTTTT.

In this sample, this clonotype turned up many times. The chain carries TRBV6-2 or TRBV6-3 and TRBJ1-5; possible D gene TRBD1, 6 bases. Per the germline V gene, CDR1 is MNHEY and CDR2 is SVGEGT. V was pared by 5 bases and J by 10 bases, with 15 bases between. The CDR3 has 13 amino acids. The CDR3 sequence: CASSNGRGQPQHF. The DNA for the CDR3 is TGTGCCAGCAGTAACGGGAGGGGACAACCCCAGCATTTT.

V is TRBV20-1 and J is TRBJ2-1; 10 bases fit TRBD2. CDR3 length: 16 amino acids. Germline CDR1 and CDR2: DFQATT and SNEGSKA (reference sequence). Trimming at V came to 6 bases and at J to 0 bases, leaving 8 bases not matched to a gene. CDR3 DNA: TGCAGTGCACCCGGACTAGCGGTTAGCTCCTACAATGAGCAGTTCTTC. The encoded protein is CSAPGLAVSSYNEQFF.

This clonotype was observed a handful of times. This chain connects TRBV2 to TRBJ2-2, with D perhaps matching TRBD1 (6 bases). The V and J ends lost 7 bases and 5 bases respectively, with 11 bases between them. This CDR3 spans 13 amino acids. Germline V gene data show CDR1 as SNHLY and CDR2 as FYNNEI. The CDR3 bases are TGTGCCAGCAATTTTGGACAGACCGGGGAGCTGTTTTTT. As protein: CASNFGQTGELFF.

On this clonotype itself: A much bigger clone sits one base away, suggesting this may be a read error. V gene TRBV11-2 combines with J gene TRBJ2-7; unclear D gene. The CDR3 has 13 residues. Germline CDR1 SGHAT, CDR2 FQNNGV. V was cut by 5 bases and J by 4 bases, with 12 bases left in between. CDR3 bases: TGTGCCAGCAGCGTAAGCTACTTTTACGAGCAGTACTTC. Residues: CASSVSYFYEQYF.

CDR3 bases: TGTGCCAGCAGCCACACCGGGACTAGCGGGAGGCTGTTAGGGGAGACCCAGTACTTC. Translation: CASSHTGTSGRLLGETQYF. The gene calls are TRBV3-1 and TRBJ2-5, with 15 bases identical to TRBD2. V lost 3 bases, J lost 5 bases, and 13 bases stayed unmatched. Germline V lookup: CDR1 LGHDT, CDR2 YNNKEL (reference sequence). This CDR3 region has 19 residues.

V is TRBV10-3 and J is TRBJ2-5; D possibly corresponds to TRBD1 (5 bases). This CDR3 has 12 residues. Trimming left V 8 bases short and J 4 bases short, with 11 bases between. Germline V gene lookup returns CDR1 ENHRY and CDR2 SYGVKD. This chain's CDR3 is CAIGQGRETQYF. DNA for the CDR3: TGTGCCATCGGGCAGGGTAGAGAGACCCAGTACTTC.

CDR3 coding DNA: TGTGCCAGCAGCCTGACTAGATTCGGGACCCAGTACTTC. This sequence encodes CASSLTRFGTQYF. V and J are TRBV12-3 or TRBV12-4 and TRBJ2-5; perhaps TRBD2 as D (6 bases). This CDR3 comprises 13 residues. Trimming shortened V by 6 bases and J by 7 bases, and 15 bases separated the two germline ends.

This clonotype has just a few counts. The chain combines TRBV12-3 or TRBV12-4 with TRBJ2-3; D possibly corresponds to TRBD2 (5 bases). The V and J ends lost 3 bases and 2 bases respectively, with 18 bases between them. This CDR3 comprises 17 residues. The CDR3 protein is CASSLVFDAGFTDTQYF. The CDR3 DNA sequence: TGTGCCAGCAGTTTGGTATTCGACGCGGGCTTCACAGATACGCAGTATTTT.

This clonotype was detected many times. J is TRBJ2-7 and V is TRBV28; maybe TRBD1 (5 bases). Germline-derived CDR1 and CDR2 are MDHEN and SYDVKM. This CDR3 region has 13 residues. Trimming stripped 7 bases from V and 1 base from J, with 11 bases between. Here the CDR3 reads CASKGPDSYEQYF. In DNA, the CDR3 is TGTGCCAGCAAGGGGCCGGATTCCTACGAGCAGTACTTC.

This clonotype was observed a few times. The rearrangement links TRBV7-9 to TRBJ2-1; 7 bases line up with TRBD2. The CDR3 covers 15 residues. Trimming at V came to 5 bases and at J to 0 bases, leaving 4 bases not matched to a gene. Germline V lookup: CDR1 SEHNR, CDR2 FQNEAQ (reference sequence). Here the CDR3 reads CASSISGTSYNEQFF. For the CDR3, the DNA is TGTGCCAGCAGCATAAGCGGGACCTCCTACAATGAGCAGTTCTTC. Using reference TRBV7-9 and TRBJ2-1 for the parts outside the CDR3, the full variable domain is DTGVSQNPRHKITKRGQNVTFRCDPISEHNRLYWYRQTLGQGPEFLTYFQNEAQLEKSRLLSDRFSAERPKGSFSTLEIQRTEQGDSAMYLCASSISGTSYNEQFFGPGTRLTVL.

Regarding this clonotype: A junction end diverges from the germline sequence, so it may reflect a read error. The chain couples TRBV18 to TRBJ2-6; D is ambiguous. The CDR3 consists of 15 residues. The germline V gene has CDR1 KGHSH and CDR2 LQKENI. CDR3 DNA: TGTGCCAGCTCACCACCGCGCTCTGCGGCCAACGTCCTGACTTTC. It is translated as CASSPPRSAANVLTF.